The clone carrying this T cell receptor beta chain was recorded a few times. Its antigen is still unknown. As to treatment: roughly ten-day PBMC culture with coronavirus spike peptide pools or control peptides (ViraFEST assay). Scientists ran DNA taken from cultured CD4+ T cells through the Oncomine TCR Beta short-read assay for sequencing. TCRdb re-analysed the PCR reads in MiXCR, keeping a single row per CDR3 protein. In the table there are about 15,000 distinct CDR3 sequences, 50% to 55% of which are singletons. Trimming cost V 0 bases and J 3 bases, with 8 bases left between them. The germline CDR1 and CDR2 sequences are MNHEY and SVGAGI. The CDR3 sequence is 14 residues long. The sample belongs to a study of vaccination and CD4 T cells after COVID-19. Study-wide context: Convalescent participants consisted of six males and four females, two being Hispanic.

This clonotype originated in a human donor who had recovered from COVID-19. The chain recombines TRBV6-5 with TRBJ1-2; D might be TRBD1 (6 bases). Sequencing was carried out using CD4+ T cells from blood, cultured in vitro. The CDR3 DNA sequence: TGTGCCAGCAGTTACTCCCACAGGGACTATGGCTACACCTTC. Protein: CASSYSHRDYGYTF.